This T cell receptor beta chain was recorded in a study of beta chain features in type 1 diabetes. Findings and limits, study-wide: Moderate yet significant TCRB CDR3 shortening was seen in Type 1 diabetes patients in all four CD4+ subsets. Among type 1 diabetes patients, VDJ junctions had fewer insertions and more deletions. Comparison showed that naive, central memory and Treg TCRB repertoires appeared more similar among patients than among healthy donors.

Trimming pared 1 base from V and 2 bases from J, leaving 5 bases between. The V gene's germline CDR1 is GTSNPN and CDR2 SVGIG (reference sequence). The CDR3 has 12 residues. This clone has more than one count but fewer than ten. Antigen unknown. Reverse transcribing all isolated RNA meant expressed TCRB transcripts were sequenced. Millions of reads was the average for naive, central memory and regulatory T cell samples. This table comes from immunoSEQ multiplex PCR, and its TCRdb copy is limited to in-frame clones, with some not included. The data hold roughly 350,000 clones, with approximately 9.9% observed a single time.

The chain uses TRBV30 and TRBJ1-2; no definite D call. Sequencing was done on a sample of naive CD4+ T cells from blood. The receptor was derived from a young woman in good health. CDR3: CAWSEQNYGYTF. In nucleotides, the CDR3 is TGTGCCTGGAGTGAACAGAACTATGGCTACACCTTC.